The rows below give T cell receptor beta chains drawn from one sample of a study of shared clonotypes between healthy human individuals. Assay used: immunoSEQ multiplex PCR; TCRdb lists only in-frame clones, some missing. This sample yields a few hundred thousand clones, of which approximately 97% are seen a single time; 0.045% to 0.06% belongs to the top ten. Material: naive CD4+ T cells sorted from blood. Receptors were obtained from a woman in her thirties in good health. The CDR3 runs from the conserved cysteine through the conserved F or W. Fields, in order: J gene, D gene, clone size, V gene, CDR3 protein, CDR3 DNA. The D gene is left open where the match is weak. For some rows the clone size is stated as once, few or many, or as a class when expanded; others skip it.

J gene: TRBJ2-4; D gene: -; clone size: -; V gene: TRBV28; CDR3 protein: CAAGSVTDIQYF; CDR3 DNA: TGTGCCGCGGGTTCGGTGACCGACATTCAGTACTTC
J gene: TRBJ2-5; D gene: TRBD2; clone size: -; V gene: TRBV15; CDR3 protein: CATSRERLAGAETQYF; CDR3 DNA: TGTGCCACCAGCAGGGAGAGACTAGCGGGAGCAGAGACCCAGTACTTC
J gene: TRBJ1-5; D gene: TRBD1; clone size: -; V gene: TRBV6-1; CDR3 protein: CASRTGVNNQPQHF; CDR3 DNA: TGTGCCAGTAGGACAGGGGTGAACAATCAGCCCCAGCATTTT
J gene: TRBJ2-1; D gene: -; clone size: -; V gene: TRBV9; CDR3 protein: CASSLGLLMNEQFF; CDR3 DNA: TGTGCCAGCAGCCTGGGACTGCTGATGAATGAGCAGTTCTTC
J gene: TRBJ2-3; D gene: -; clone size: -; V gene: TRBV28; CDR3 protein: CARGQQGNTQYF; CDR3 DNA: TGTGCCAGGGGACAACAGGGTAATACGCAGTATTTT
J gene: TRBJ2-7; D gene: TRBD2; clone size: -; V gene: TRBV2; CDR3 protein: CASIPGLAASEQYF; CDR3 DNA: TGTGCCAGCATTCCGGGACTAGCGGCCTCCGAGCAGTACTTC
J gene: TRBJ2-7; D gene: -; clone size: -; V gene: TRBV2; CDR3 protein: CASSWYNEQYF; CDR3 DNA: TGTGCCAGCAGTTGGTACAACGAGCAGTACTTC
J gene: TRBJ2-7; D gene: TRBD2; clone size: -; V gene: TRBV4-1; CDR3 protein: CASSQDRSASGTYEQYF; CDR3 DNA: TGCGCCAGCAGCCAAGATCGGTCGGCTAGCGGAACCTACGAGCAGTACTTC
J gene: TRBJ2-1; D gene: TRBD2; clone size: -; V gene: TRBV5-1; CDR3 protein: CASSGTSGSSYNEQFF; CDR3 DNA: TGCGCCAGCAGCGGAACTAGCGGGAGCTCCTACAATGAGCAGTTCTTC
J gene: TRBJ2-5; D gene: -; clone size: -; V gene: TRBV6-5; CDR3 protein: CASSYSYRETQYF; CDR3 DNA: TGTGCCAGCAGTTACTCATACCGAGAGACCCAGTACTTC
J gene: TRBJ2-7; D gene: TRBD1; clone size: -; V gene: TRBV5-1; CDR3 protein: CASSAKTGYLHEQYF; CDR3 DNA: TGCGCCAGCAGCGCTAAGACAGGGTACCTCCACGAGCAGTACTTC
J gene: TRBJ1-2; D gene: -; clone size: -; V gene: TRBV5-1; CDR3 protein: CASSLASRIGGYTF; CDR3 DNA: TGCGCCAGCAGCTTGGCCAGTAGGATAGGCGGCTACACCTTC
J gene: TRBJ1-1; D gene: -; clone size: -; V gene: TRBV10-3; CDR3 protein: CAIGETGNTEAFF; CDR3 DNA: TGTGCCATCGGGGAGACAGGGAACACTGAAGCTTTCTTT
J gene: TRBJ2-3; D gene: TRBD2; clone size: -; V gene: TRBV29-1; CDR3 protein: CSVREGAGQYF; CDR3 DNA: TGCAGCGTCCGGGAGGGCGCGGGGCAGTATTTT
J gene: TRBJ2-2; D gene: -; clone size: -; V gene: TRBV18; CDR3 protein: CASSPSKVATVNTGELFF; CDR3 DNA: TGTGCCAGCTCACCATCCAAGGTCGCGACTGTGAACACCGGGGAGCTGTTTTTT
J gene: TRBJ2-3; D gene: -; clone size: -; V gene: TRBV27; CDR3 protein: CASSLSGLSRDTQYF; CDR3 DNA: TGTGCCAGCAGTTTATCGGGGCTGAGCAGGGATACGCAGTATTTT
J gene: TRBJ2-7; D gene: TRBD1; clone size: -; V gene: TRBV19; CDR3 protein: CASSTRTGGSYEQYF; CDR3 DNA: TGTGCCAGTAGTACGCGCACAGGGGGCTCCTACGAGCAGTACTTC
J gene: TRBJ2-1; D gene: -; clone size: once; V gene: TRBV10-3; CDR3 protein: CAISKRDSANNEQFF; CDR3 DNA: TGTGCCATCAGTAAACGGGACTCGGCAAACAATGAGCAGTTCTTC
J gene: TRBJ2-1; D gene: TRBD2; clone size: -; V gene: TRBV6-1; CDR3 protein: CASSARKTSGSYNEQFF; CDR3 DNA: TGTGCCAGCAGTGCCAGAAAGACTAGCGGGTCCTACAATGAGCAGTTCTTC
J gene: TRBJ1-1; D gene: -; clone size: -; V gene: TRBV5-1; CDR3 protein: CASSLVTRGSGEAFF; CDR3 DNA: TGCGCCAGCAGCTTGGTTACCAGGGGTAGCGGTGAAGCTTTCTTT
J gene: TRBJ2-2; D gene: -; clone size: -; V gene: TRBV7-9; CDR3 protein: CASSLDSPAFANTGELFF; CDR3 DNA: TGTGCCAGCAGCTTAGATTCTCCGGCCTTCGCGAACACCGGGGAGCTGTTTTTT
J gene: TRBJ2-3; D gene: -; clone size: once; V gene: TRBV7-8; CDR3 protein: CASSTNPTDTQYF; CDR3 DNA: TGTGCCAGCAGCACAAACCCAACAGATACGCAGTATTTT
J gene: TRBJ2-1; D gene: TRBD1; clone size: -; V gene: TRBV7-9; CDR3 protein: CASSSWDRGDYNEQFF; CDR3 DNA: TGTGCCAGCAGCTCATGGGACAGAGGGGACTACAATGAGCAGTTCTTC
J gene: TRBJ2-3; D gene: TRBD2; clone size: -; V gene: TRBV13; CDR3 protein: CASSQTSGRALGTDTQYF; CDR3 DNA: TGTGCCAGCAGCCAGACTAGCGGGAGGGCCTTGGGCACAGATACGCAGTATTTT
J gene: TRBJ2-7; D gene: TRBD1; clone size: -; V gene: TRBV28; CDR3 protein: CASSLSYRDRNYEQYF; CDR3 DNA: TGTGCCAGCAGTTTAAGTTACCGGGACAGAAACTACGAGCAGTACTTC
J gene: TRBJ2-7; D gene: TRBD2; clone size: -; V gene: TRBV6-1; CDR3 protein: CASSRVAGVNYEQYF; CDR3 DNA: TGTGCCAGCAGTCGCGTAGCGGGAGTTAACTACGAGCAGTACTTC
J gene: TRBJ2-1; D gene: TRBD2; clone size: -; V gene: TRBV7-2; CDR3 protein: CASSLTSGREQFF; CDR3 DNA: TGTGCCAGCAGCTTAACTAGCGGGAGGGAGCAGTTCTTC
J gene: TRBJ2-7; D gene: TRBD2; clone size: -; V gene: TRBV7-9; CDR3 protein: CASSLAGGSLEQYF; CDR3 DNA: TGTGCCAGCAGCCTCGCGGGGGGGTCGCTCGAGCAGTACTTC
J gene: TRBJ1-1; D gene: TRBD1; clone size: once; V gene: TRBV4-2; CDR3 protein: CASSHPTGTGGGNTEAFF; CDR3 DNA: TGTGCCAGCAGCCACCCGACGGGGACAGGGGGAGGGAACACTGAAGCTTTCTTT
J gene: TRBJ2-3; D gene: TRBD2; clone size: -; V gene: TRBV5-1; CDR3 protein: CASSPGLAGYTQYF; CDR3 DNA: TGCGCCAGCAGCCCGGGACTAGCGGGTTATACGCAGTATTTT
J gene: TRBJ1-1; D gene: TRBD1; clone size: -; V gene: TRBV19; CDR3 protein: CASRVQGALNTEAFF; CDR3 DNA: TGTGCCAGTAGGGTACAGGGGGCATTGAACACTGAAGCTTTCTTT
J gene: TRBJ2-7; D gene: -; clone size: -; V gene: TRBV28; CDR3 protein: CASSGRFPSYEQYF; CDR3 DNA: TGTGCCAGCAGCGGACGGTTCCCCTCCTACGAGCAGTACTTC
J gene: TRBJ2-3; D gene: TRBD1; clone size: -; V gene: TRBV11-2; CDR3 protein: CASSPSTGETDTQYF; CDR3 DNA: TGTGCCAGCAGCCCATCGACAGGGGAAACAGATACGCAGTATTTT
J gene: TRBJ1-1; D gene: TRBD1; clone size: -; V gene: TRBV5-6; CDR3 protein: CASSLVTGATEAFF; CDR3 DNA: TGTGCCAGCAGCTTGGTGACAGGGGCCACTGAAGCTTTCTTT
J gene: TRBJ2-3; D gene: TRBD1; clone size: -; V gene: TRBV28; CDR3 protein: CASSPTADRGRADTQYF; CDR3 DNA: TGTGCCAGCAGTCCCACCGCCGACAGGGGGCGCGCAGATACGCAGTATTTT
J gene: TRBJ1-1; D gene: -; clone size: -; V gene: TRBV5-4; CDR3 protein: CASSLVMNTEAFF; CDR3 DNA: TGTGCCAGCAGCTTGGTGATGAACACTGAAGCTTTCTTT
J gene: TRBJ2-3; D gene: -; clone size: -; V gene: TRBV5-1; CDR3 protein: CASSLRGPEGTDTQYF; CDR3 DNA: TGCGCCAGCAGCTTACGCGGCCCCGAGGGGACAGATACGCAGTATTTT
J gene: TRBJ1-2; D gene: -; clone size: -; V gene: TRBV19; CDR3 protein: CASSIDRRYGYTF; CDR3 DNA: TGTGCCAGTAGTATAGACAGACGCTATGGCTACACCTTC
J gene: TRBJ2-5; D gene: TRBD2; clone size: -; V gene: TRBV30; CDR3 protein: CAWSVLNAGGETQYF; CDR3 DNA: TGTGCCTGGAGTGTACTGAATGCGGGAGGAGAGACCCAGTACTTC
J gene: TRBJ2-3; D gene: TRBD1; clone size: -; V gene: TRBV10-3; CDR3 protein: CAISESEGAWDTQYF; CDR3 DNA: TGTGCCATCAGTGAGTCTGAGGGGGCGTGGGATACGCAGTATTTT
J gene: TRBJ1-1; D gene: TRBD1; clone size: -; V gene: TRBV13; CDR3 protein: CASSPGDRGRKMNTEAFF; CDR3 DNA: TGTGCCAGCTCCCCGGGCGACAGGGGTCGGAAAATGAACACTGAAGCTTTCTTT
J gene: TRBJ2-1; D gene: TRBD1; clone size: -; V gene: TRBV5-1; CDR3 protein: CASSLNGQVVDEQFF; CDR3 DNA: TGCGCCAGCAGCTTGAACGGACAGGTGGTCGATGAGCAGTTCTTC
J gene: TRBJ2-5; D gene: -; clone size: -; V gene: TRBV5-1; CDR3 protein: CASSLGLETQYF; CDR3 DNA: TGCGCCAGCAGCTTGGGGCTAGAGACCCAGTACTTC
J gene: TRBJ2-1; D gene: -; clone size: -; V gene: TRBV27; CDR3 protein: CASSLAGNNEQFF; CDR3 DNA: TGTGCCAGCAGTTTAGCGGGCAACAATGAGCAGTTCTTC